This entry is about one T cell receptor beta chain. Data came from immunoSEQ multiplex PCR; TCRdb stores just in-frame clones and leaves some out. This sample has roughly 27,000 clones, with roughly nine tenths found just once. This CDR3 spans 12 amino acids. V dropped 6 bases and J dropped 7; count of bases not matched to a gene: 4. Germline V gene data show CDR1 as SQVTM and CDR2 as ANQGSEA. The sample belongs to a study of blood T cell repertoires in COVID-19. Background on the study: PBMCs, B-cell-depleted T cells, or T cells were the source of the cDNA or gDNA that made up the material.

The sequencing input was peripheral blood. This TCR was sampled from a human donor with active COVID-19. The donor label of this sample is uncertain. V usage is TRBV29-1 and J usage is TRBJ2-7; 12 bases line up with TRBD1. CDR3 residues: CSVGTGGFEQYF. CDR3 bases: TGCAGCGTAGGGACAGGGGGCTTTGAGCAGTACTTC.